This T cell receptor beta chain was captured in a study of T cells in Graves' hyperthyroidism and ophthalmopathy. CDR3 length: 15 amino acids. Trimming stripped 3 bases from V and 12 bases from J, with 23 bases between. Germline CDR1 is DFQATT and CDR2 is SNEGSKA (reference sequence). Uncontrolled infection, other autoimmune disease, pregnancy or lactation excluded patients. RNA transcripts gave rise to amplified TCR beta CDR3 regions. First-round RT-PCR of the TCR CDR3 relied on the HTBI primer set. Each CDR3 protein gets one entry after TCRdb re-called the multiplex PCR reads with MiXCR. The sample yields approximately 700,000 distinct CDR3 sequences, 40% to 55% seen once.

The sequencing sample was made of peripheral blood or thyroid tissue (not recorded which). The chain recombines TRBV20-1 with TRBJ1-4; tentative D call: TRBD1 (5 bases). The receptor was isolated from an adult man with Graves' disease, either hyperthyroidism or ophthalmopathy (not recorded which). CDR3 in DNA: TGCAGTGCTAGGTTTTTGGCAGGGAGGGATGAGGAACTGTTTTTT. Translation gives CSARFLAGRDEELFF.